Below, 16 T cell receptor beta chains from the same sample are listed, as sequenced in a study of radiation and T cells in renal cell carcinoma. The protocol was immunoSEQ multiplex PCR, while the TCRdb copy is restricted to in-frame clones and leaves out a portion. Of approximately 100,000 clones listed, approximately 86% are singletons. Time point denoted: baseline pretreatment blood. Described treatment: 15 Gy SBRT to primary tumor, nephrectomy 4 weeks later. The sample here was blood, taken from a patient whose treatment included radiotherapy and nephrectomy. These receptor sequences come from a man in his fifties with renal cell carcinoma.

The rearrangement joins TRBV28 to TRBJ1-1, with D possibly matching TRBD1 (6 bases). The CDR3 has 14 amino acids. Trimming pared 7 bases from V and 0 bases from J, leaving 12 bases between. The germline V gene encodes CDR1 MDHEN and CDR2 SYDVKM. CDR3 nucleotides: TGTGCCAGCAAAGGACAGTTCATGAACACTGAAGCTTTCTTT. It encodes CASKGQFMNTEAFF.

This clone was seen a single time. V gene TRBV5-1 combines with J gene TRBJ2-4; 7 bases match TRBD1. Losses at the gene ends were 1 base for V and 2 bases for J; bases not matched to a gene: 12. The germline V gene has CDR1 SGHRS and CDR2 YFSETQ. The length of the CDR3 is 18 residues. CDR3 bases: TGCGCCAGCAGCTTGAATCCTGGACAGGACATCTCCAAAAACATTCAGTACTTC. Its protein product is CASSLNPGQDISKNIQYF.

The chain uses TRBV6-1 and TRBJ2-1; 12 positions match TRBD2. The CDR3 length is 16 residues. V was pared by 4 bases and J by 12 bases, with 13 bases of the junction left unmatched. CDR1 is MNHNS, CDR2 SASEGT, per germline. The CDR3 region is CASSVLAGGRSQGQFF. DNA of the CDR3: TGTGCCAGCAGTGTACTAGCGGGGGGTCGCTCCCAGGGGCAGTTCTTC.

This sequence joins TRBV27 and TRBJ2-1; tentative D call: TRBD1 (6 bases). The germline V gene encodes CDR1 MNHEY and CDR2 SMNVEV (reference sequence). CDR3 length: 17 amino acids. The ends were cut back, 3 bases at V and 0 bases at J, with 15 bases in the middle. CDR3 protein: CASSFFRLQGSYNEQFF. As DNA, the CDR3 is TGTGCCAGCAGTTTCTTCCGGCTACAGGGCTCCTACAATGAGCAGTTCTTC.

The CDR3 bases are TGTGCCAGTAGTTCTCTAACTAGCGGGGGACGCAATGAGCAGTTCTTC. Amino acids: CASSSLTSGGRNEQFF. The rearrangement joins TRBV19 to TRBJ2-1; 11 bases are a match to TRBD2. The J segment lost 6 bases and the V segment lost 5 bases, leaving 9 bases of the junction unmatched. The germline V gene has CDR1 LNHDA and CDR2 SQIVND (reference sequence). The CDR3 contains 16 residues.

The J gene is TRBJ2-1, the V gene TRBV30; D gene unclear. There are 11 residues in the CDR3. Germline CDR1 reads GTSNPN; CDR2 reads SVGIG (reference sequence). Trimming left V 5 bases short and J 10 bases short, with 12 bases between. CDR3: CAWGWEGEQFF. The CDR3 DNA reads TGTGCCTGGGGGTGGGAAGGCGAGCAGTTCTTC.

The genes are TRBV7-2 and TRBJ2-3; a possible D gene is TRBD2 (6 bases). Between the trimmed V and J ends, which lost 6 bases and 4 bases, there was a span of 11 bases. Looked up from germline, CDR1 is SGHTA and CDR2 is FQGNSA. The CDR3 sequence is 13 residues long. DNA for the CDR3: TGTGCCAGCAGAAATAGCGGAGCAGATACGCAGTATTTT. As protein: CASRNSGADTQYF.

The chain employs TRBV2 and TRBJ2-7; 8 nucleotides align to TRBD1. Germline V gene data show CDR1 as SNHLY and CDR2 as FYNNEI. V gave up 6 bases and J gave up 0 bases; unmatched junction bases: 7. The CDR3 is 15 amino acids. CDR3 region: CASSQGAASSYEQYF. CDR3 sequence (DNA): TGTGCCAGCAGCCAGGGGGCGGCCAGCTCCTACGAGCAGTACTTC.

The genes are TRBV27 and TRBJ2-2; D is uncertain. The CDR3 is 17 amino acids. In germline, CDR1 is MNHEY, CDR2 SMNVEV (reference sequence). V shed 6 bases and J shed 3 bases, with 20 bases lying between them. The CDR3 DNA reads as TGTGCCAGCAGCCCTACGACTTCCGATGGTTACACCGGGGAGCTGTTTTTT. Translation: CASSPTTSDGYTGELFF.

V is TRBV4-2 and J is TRBJ1-4; tentatively, D is TRBD1 (6 bases). The CDR3 totals 17 residues. Germline loops: CDR1 LGHNA, CDR2 YNFKEQ. Trimming took 6 bases from V and 5 from J, leaving 22 bases between them. The CDR3 is CASRLGGAEGLNEKLFF. In nucleotides, the CDR3 is TGTGCCAGCAGACTTGGGGGGGCGGAGGGTTTGAATGAAAAACTGTTTTTT.

This clone was recorded a few times. The rearrangement joins TRBV11-3 to TRBJ2-1, with 7 nucleotides matching TRBD2. After removal of 2 bases from V and 6 bases from J, the junction contained 1 base not matched to a gene. The CDR3 has 13 amino acids. Germline CDR1 and CDR2: SGHNT and YENEEA. The CDR3: CASSLIAGNEQFF. DNA for the CDR3: TGTGCCAGCAGCTTAATAGCGGGCAATGAGCAGTTCTTC.

The V and J genes are TRBV7-3 and TRBJ2-1, with D uncertain. Germline CDR1 and CDR2: SGHTA and FQGTGA. This CDR3 comprises 15 residues. V was trimmed by 5 bases and J by 6 bases, leaving 17 bases between them. CDR3 amino acids: CASSATSTYPNEQFF. The CDR3 region has the DNA TGTGCCAGCAGCGCCACCTCAACCTACCCCAATGAGCAGTTCTTC.

This clone was recorded once. The chain combines TRBV6-6 with TRBJ1-2; D not resolved. Trimming took off 2 bases at V and 2 bases at J, with 9 bases between the two ends. The CDR3 loop spans 14 amino acids. Germline V lookup: CDR1 MNHNY, CDR2 SVGAGI (reference sequence). The CDR3 sequence: CASSYRLGNYGYTF. In nucleotides, the CDR3 is TGTGCCAGCAGTTACAGACTGGGGAACTATGGCTACACCTTC.

The chain couples TRBV2 to TRBJ1-2, with a tentative D call TRBD1 (6 bases). Trimming cost V 6 bases and J 4 bases, with 15 bases left between them. The V gene's germline CDR1 is SNHLY and CDR2 FYNNEI. The CDR3 loop spans 14 amino acids. The CDR3 loop is CASRKEGHIYGYTF. DNA of the CDR3: TGTGCCAGCAGGAAGGAGGGACACATCTATGGCTACACCTTC.

The rearrangement links TRBV12-5 to TRBJ2-1; D gene unclear. This CDR3 region has 14 residues. V lost 10 bases and J 0 bases, leaving 13 bases between the germline ends. Germline V gene sequence: CDR1 LGHNT, CDR2 FRNRAP. The CDR3 DNA reads TGTGCTACCAGTATGCACGGCTCCTACAATGAGCAGTTCTTC. Residues: CATSMHGSYNEQFF.

The chain uses TRBV30 and TRBJ1-5; 10 bases are shared with TRBD1. Germline CDR1 reads GTSNPN; CDR2 reads SVGIG (reference sequence). The V and J ends lost 3 bases and 7 bases, in that order; junction bases with no gene match: 6. The CDR3 totals 14 residues. CDR3 amino acids: CAWSSGTGDQPQHF. Here the CDR3 DNA reads TGTGCCTGGAGCAGCGGGACAGGGGACCAGCCCCAGCATTTT.